This T cell receptor beta chain originates from a study of T cell responses to AZD1222 COVID-19 vaccine. Profiling relied on immunoSEQ multiplex PCR, and the TCRdb table lists in-frame clones only, not all of them. The data contain approximately 150,000 clones, about 92% of them singletons. Per germline, CDR1 SNHLY and CDR2 FYNNEI. This CDR3 is 16 amino acids long. J lost 8 bases, V lost 6 bases, and 15 bases had no gene match. The sequence was obtained from an adult who received the AZD1222 COVID-19 vaccine. The chain recombines TRBV2 with TRBJ1-4; 7 bases are shared with TRBD1. The sample was peripheral blood, taken 28 days after the second AZD1222 dose. The CDR3 nucleotides read TGTGCCAGCAGAATCGAAACAGGGGCCCGCGAGGAAAAACTGTTTTTT. Amino acids: CASRIETGAREEKLFF.